This entry describes one T cell receptor (beta chain). These data come from a study of blood T cell repertoires in COVID-19. In the study overall: Collection of acute and convalescent COVID-19 samples took place in the United States, Italy and Spain. The cDNA or gDNA used as material had been derived from T cells, B-cell-depleted T cells, or PBMCs.

V was shortened by 5 bases and J by 0 bases, with 20 bases between the two germline ends. CDR1 and CDR2 (germline): SEHNR, FQNEAQ (reference sequence). This CDR3 is built from 18 residues. In the source study's methods: Reference gene primer amplification gave estimated nucleated cell counts. Only in-frame clones appear in the TCRdb table, and some are missing; sequencing was by immunoSEQ multiplex PCR. V and J calls plus clone size are reproduced from that table; the DNA served to infer D and trimming. This sample carries approximately 94,000 clones, about 80% of them seen once, and the ten largest clones take around a third.

The rearrangement links TRBV7-9 to TRBJ2-1; D possibly corresponds to TRBD1 (5 bases). The clonotype comes from a man aged 65-85 years with active or convalescent COVID-19. Specimen: peripheral blood. DNA of the CDR3: TGTGCCAGCAGCACCCCGCCAGGACACCAAAGCTCCTACAATGAGCAGTTCTTC. It codes for CASSTPPGHQSSYNEQFF.